The clone carrying this T cell receptor (beta chain) came up a few times. These data originate in a study of T cells in Graves' hyperthyroidism and ophthalmopathy. Amplification targeted TCR beta CDR3 regions from RNA transcripts. The HTBI primer set drove a first-round RT-PCR of the TCR CDR3. A single record per CDR3 protein comes from TCRdb applying MiXCR to the multiplex PCR reads. This sample has hundreds of thousands of distinct CDR3 sequences; 17% occur once, and the top ten carry around 17%. Germline V gene data show CDR1 as ENHRY and CDR2 as SYGVKD. The J segment lost 5 bases and the V segment lost 5 bases, leaving 10 bases of the junction unmatched. The CDR3 runs 15 residues.

This rearrangement joins TRBV10-3 to TRBJ2-7; 9 bases match TRBD1. The source material was blood. This clonotype was obtained from a young woman with Graves' ophthalmopathy. The CDR3 bases are TGTGCCATCAGTCAACAACCGGGACAGGGTGACGAGCAGTACTTC. It is translated as CAISQQPGQGDEQYF.